Shown below are 28 T cell receptor beta chains from a single sample sequenced in a study of blood T cell repertoires in COVID-19. Using immunoSEQ multiplex PCR, the repertoire was profiled, and TCRdb retains in-frame clones only, with some absent. The data hold 100,000 to 150,000 clones, with over 70% observed a single time. The material sequenced was peripheral blood. The source of these receptors is a woman in her forties or fifties with acute or convalescent COVID-19.

This sequence joins TRBV28 and TRBJ1-5, with 11 positions matching TRBD1. After removal of 5 bases from V and 7 bases from J, the junction contained 7 bases not matched to a gene. This CDR3 has 15 residues. In germline, CDR1 is MDHEN, CDR2 SYDVKM. The CDR3 is CASSPGQGVRQPQHF. The CDR3, as DNA: TGTGCCAGCAGTCCGGGACAGGGGGTGAGGCAGCCCCAGCATTTT. The complete variable domain, with remaining parts taken from reference TRBV28 and TRBJ1-5, reads DVKVTQSSRYLVKRTGEKVFLECVQDMDHENMFWYRQDPGLGLRLIYFSYDVKMKEKGDIPEGYSVSREKKERFSLILESASTNQTSMYLCASSPGQGVRQPQHFGDGTRLSIL.

This chain uses TRBV24-1 with TRBJ2-6; D unresolved. Germline V gene data show CDR1 as KGHDR and CDR2 as SFDVKD. This CDR3 spans 13 amino acids. Trimming shortened V by 12 bases and J by 4 bases, and 12 bases separated the two germline ends. For the CDR3, the DNA is TGTGCCGCAGCTAGGTCCGGGGCCAACGTCCTGACTTTC. Translation gives CAAARSGANVLTF.

CDR3 sequence (DNA): TGTGCCAGCAGTGAACCCGGTATCGGGACCCAGTACTTC. Translated, it gives CASSEPGIGTQYF. The chain uses TRBV6-1 and TRBJ2-5; D is ambiguous. CDR3 length: 13 residues. V lost 2 bases and J 7 bases, leaving 11 bases between the germline ends. CDR1 is MNHNS, CDR2 SASEGT, per germline.

This clone appeared a few times. V is TRBV6-4 and J is TRBJ2-2; no reliable D call. Germline CDR1 MRHNA, CDR2 SNTAGT. There are 16 residues in the CDR3. V was pared by 0 bases and J by 3 bases, with 11 bases between. CDR3 coding DNA: TGTGCCAGCAGTGACTCGGCATCTGAAGACACCGGGGAGCTGTTTTTT. As protein: CASSDSASEDTGELFF.

The rearrangement uses TRBV7-9 and TRBJ2-1; weak D call: TRBD2 (5 bases). The CDR3 length is 17 residues. V was cut by 5 bases and J by 3 bases, with 20 bases left in between. Germline-derived CDR1 and CDR2 are SEHNR and FQNEAQ (reference sequence). The CDR3 loop is CASSVYYQDSFYNEQFF. CDR3 nucleotide sequence: TGTGCCAGCAGCGTATATTACCAGGACTCCTTCTACAATGAGCAGTTCTTC.

V gene TRBV15 combines with J gene TRBJ2-5, with a possible D match to TRBD2 (6 bases). V was trimmed by 0 bases and J by 5 bases, leaving 19 bases between them. CDR3 length: 17 amino acids. Germline values: CDR1 LNHNV, CDR2 YYDKDF (reference sequence). DNA for the CDR3: TGTGCCACCAGCAGAGATCGTGAGGCGGGGCCGCGGGAGACCCAGTACTTC. Protein sequence: CATSRDREAGPRETQYF.

The chain links TRBV6-5 to TRBJ2-3; D possibly corresponds to TRBD2 (6 bases). The V end was cut by 6 bases, the J end by 6 bases, with 19 bases between. CDR3 length equals 15 residues. Germline lookup yields CDR1 MNHEY and CDR2 SVGAGI. CDR3 region: CASRPSAFGTDTQYF. The CDR3 DNA reads as TGTGCCAGCAGGCCTAGCGCCTTTGGGACCGATACGCAGTATTTT.

This clone is a singleton in its sample. The V and J genes are TRBV3-1 (or the pseudogene TRBV3-2) and TRBJ2-3, with D hard to call. CDR3 size: 12 residues. CDR1 and CDR2 (germline): LGHDT, YNNKEL (reference sequence). V lost 4 bases to trimming and J lost 7 bases, with 9 bases between them. CDR3 sequence (DNA): TGTGCCAGCAGCCCAAGAGAAAATACGCAGTATTTT. Protein: CASSPRENTQYF.

The J gene is TRBJ1-2, the V gene TRBV30; no clear D. In germline, CDR1 is GTSNPN, CDR2 SVGIG (reference sequence). Trimming left V 1 base short and J 8 bases short, with 11 bases between. The CDR3 length is 12 residues. CDR3 protein: CAWSEYGEGYTF. CDR3 nucleotides: TGTGCCTGGAGTGAGTACGGGGAAGGCTACACCTTC.

J is TRBJ2-1 and V is TRBV3-1 (or the pseudogene TRBV3-2), with 14 bases lining up with TRBD2. V dropped 0 bases and J dropped 4; count of bases not matched to a gene: 2. The germline gives CDR1 LGHDT, CDR2 YNNKEL (reference sequence). This CDR3 comprises 17 residues. The CDR3 spells CASSQEGLAGEYNEQFF. CDR3 coding DNA: TGTGCCAGCAGCCAAGAGGGACTAGCGGGGGAGTACAATGAGCAGTTCTTC.

This clone was picked up a small number of times. This chain joins TRBV2 and TRBJ1-1; TRBD1 matches at 7 bases. Looked up from germline, CDR1 is SNHLY and CDR2 is FYNNEI. V lost 7 bases to trimming and J lost 4 bases; unmatched junction nucleotides: 9. This CDR3 comprises 14 residues. This CDR3 reads CASTGRGRLTEAFF. CDR3 sequence (DNA): TGTGCCAGCACGGGCAGGGGGAGACTCACTGAAGCTTTCTTT.

The rearrangement links TRBV6-5 to TRBJ1-3; no definite D call. Trimming cost V 0 bases and J 8 bases, with 11 bases left between them. The CDR3 covers 14 residues. Germline V gene sequence: CDR1 MNHEY, CDR2 SVGAGI. The DNA for the CDR3 is TGTGCCAGCAGTTACTCTATGGTTAGCGACACCATATATTTT. It is translated as CASSYSMVSDTIYF.

The V gene is TRBV5-4, the J gene TRBJ2-7; 10 bases align to TRBD1. V shed 3 bases, J shed 2 bases, and the junction held 2 bases outside the gene matches. CDR3 length: 14 residues. Germline CDR1 and CDR2: SGHNT and YYREEE (reference sequence). The CDR3 reads CASSSGTGAYEQYF. As DNA, the CDR3 is TGTGCCAGCAGCTCCGGGACAGGGGCCTACGAGCAGTACTTC.

The chain couples TRBV7-9 to TRBJ2-1; 8 positions match TRBD1. After removal of 5 bases from V and 8 bases from J, the junction contained 5 bases not matched to a gene. This CDR3 comprises 13 residues. Germline V lookup: CDR1 SEHNR, CDR2 FQNEAQ (reference sequence). The CDR3 reads CASSAGTGHEQFF. As DNA, the CDR3 is TGTGCCAGCAGCGCTGGGACAGGCCATGAGCAGTTCTTC.

This clone was observed a few times. The V and J genes are TRBV5-1 and TRBJ2-1, with 7 bases lining up with TRBD1. After removal of 4 bases from V and 3 bases from J, the junction contained 4 bases not matched to a gene. Germline CDR1 SGHRS, CDR2 YFSETQ. The CDR3 covers 14 residues. The CDR3: CASSRQGSYNEQFF. CDR3 DNA: TGCGCCAGCAGCAGACAGGGTAGCTACAATGAGCAGTTCTTC.

V is TRBV5-1 and J is TRBJ1-2; TRBD1 agrees at 8 bases. After removal of 5 bases from V and 6 bases from J, the junction contained 6 bases not matched to a gene. CDR3 length equals 13 residues. Germline-derived CDR1 and CDR2 are SGHRS and YFSETQ. The CDR3 sequence is CASRPDRGNGYTF. The CDR3 DNA reads as TGCGCCAGCAGACCTGACAGGGGTAATGGCTACACCTTC.

The chain combines TRBV7-6 with TRBJ1-1; D remains unclear. The length of the CDR3 is 15 residues. CDR1 is SGHVS and CDR2 is FNYEAQ in the germline V gene. Deletions cut 1 base from V and 4 bases from J, with 13 bases between. The CDR3 protein is CASSLVTGASTEAFF. The CDR3 bases are TGTGCCAGCAGCTTAGTTACGGGAGCGAGCACTGAAGCTTTCTTT.

The J gene is TRBJ1-4, the V gene TRBV5-4; D uncertain. This CDR3 contains 14 residues. V was cut by 0 bases and J by 7 bases, with 10 bases left in between. CDR1 is SGHNT, CDR2 YYREEE, per germline (reference sequence). CDR3: CASSLGGVGEKLFF. The CDR3, as DNA: TGTGCCAGCAGCTTGGGCGGGGTGGGTGAAAAACTGTTTTTT.

The rearrangement links TRBV10-3 to TRBJ2-7, with 8 bases that match TRBD2. Germline V gives CDR1 ENHRY, CDR2 SYGVKD. The V gene end was trimmed by 10 bases and the J gene end by 5 bases; junction bases not matched to a gene: 10. This CDR3 has 13 amino acids. For the CDR3, the DNA is TGTGCCACTGGGGGCGCGGGGGGCAACGAGCAGTACTTC. This gives the protein CATGGAGGNEQYF.

As to this clone: The same CDR3 arises from other DNA sequences in this sample as well. The chain joins TRBV3-1 (or the pseudogene TRBV3-2) to TRBJ1-5; D remains unclear. Germline CDR1 LGHDT, CDR2 YNNKEL (reference sequence). The CDR3 totals 14 residues. The V end was cut by 2 bases, the J end by 1 base, with 6 bases between. CDR3 in amino acids: CASSQRGSNQPQHF. The CDR3 DNA is TGTGCCAGCAGCCAACGAGGAAGCAATCAGCCCCAGCATTTT.

Of note for this clone: Other DNA sequences in this sample translate to the same CDR3. J is TRBJ1-2 and V is TRBV27, with D perhaps matching TRBD1 (6 bases). V lost 2 bases, J lost 5 bases, and 9 bases lay in between. Looked up from germline, CDR1 is MNHEY and CDR2 is SMNVEV (reference sequence). The CDR3 contains 13 residues. This CDR3 is CASSLRQGYGYTF. The DNA for the CDR3 is TGTGCCAGCAGTTTACGCCAGGGGTATGGCTACACCTTC.

As DNA, the CDR3 is TGTGCCAGCAGCGTACAGGGTTCCCACGAGCAGTACTTC. Its protein product is CASSVQGSHEQYF. The chain has TRBV28 and TRBJ2-7; possible D gene TRBD1, 6 bases. This CDR3 is built from 13 residues. V was clipped by 6 bases and J by 5 bases, with 14 bases between them. CDR1 and CDR2 (germline): MDHEN, SYDVKM.

This chain joins TRBV6-7 and TRBJ2-7; no clear D. TRBV6-7 is assigned to the ORF class and has an uncertain function. The V end was cut by 2 bases, the J end by 5 bases, with 13 bases between. This CDR3 is built from 14 residues. CDR3 sequence (DNA): TGTGCCAGCAGTTACGCCACTGTCTTTGACGAGCAGTACTTC. Translation: CASSYATVFDEQYF.

The chain employs TRBV6-6 and TRBJ1-5; 10 positions match TRBD1. V shed 5 bases, J shed 2 bases, and the junction held 6 bases outside the gene matches. This CDR3 spans 16 amino acids. Germline-derived CDR1 and CDR2 are MNHNY and SVGAGI (reference sequence). The chain's CDR3 is CASSQTGGTGNQPQHF. DNA for the CDR3: TGTGCCAGCAGTCAGACAGGGGGCACGGGCAATCAGCCCCAGCATTTT.

The chain combines TRBV28 with TRBJ1-4, with TRBD1 as a possible D gene (6 bases). CDR3 size: 14 residues. Germline V lookup: CDR1 MDHEN, CDR2 SYDVKM. V shed 5 bases and J shed 4 bases, with 11 bases lying between them. CDR3 sequence: CASSAGTYNEKLFF. The CDR3 DNA is TGTGCCAGCAGTGCCGGGACATATAATGAAAAACTGTTTTTT. Full variable domain (rest looked up from reference TRBV28 and TRBJ1-4): DVKVTQSSRYLVKRTGEKVFLECVQDMDHENMFWYRQDPGLGLRLIYFSYDVKMKEKGDIPEGYSVSREKKERFSLILESASTNQTSMYLCASSAGTYNEKLFFGSGTQLSVL.

J is TRBJ1-1 and V is TRBV6-2 or TRBV6-3; TRBD1 might be the D (5 bases). Germline V gives CDR1 MNHEY, CDR2 SVGEGT. This CDR3 has 12 residues. V was clipped by 4 bases and J by 6 bases, with 9 bases between them. The CDR3 coding sequence is TGTGCCAGCAGTTGGGGGGTGGCTGAAGCTTTCTTT. Encoded protein: CASSWGVAEAFF.

This chain connects TRBV19 to TRBJ2-1; 8 bases match TRBD2. Trimming removed 5 bases from V and 5 bases from J; junction bases left unmatched: 14. The germline CDR1 and CDR2 sequences are LNHDA and SQIVND (reference sequence). The CDR3 sequence is 17 residues long. CDR3 coding DNA: TGTGCCAGTAGTTGGGTCGCTGCGGGGGGTAGGAACAATGAGCAGTTCTTC. Translated: CASSWVAAGGRNNEQFF.

This chain links TRBV30 with TRBJ1-6; D not resolved. The V and J ends lost 5 bases and 16 bases respectively, with 15 bases between them. The CDR3 length is 11 residues. Germline CDR1 and CDR2: GTSNPN and SVGIG (reference sequence). The DNA for the CDR3 is TGTGCCTGGGGGAACGGTTGGGAGCTCCACTTT. Translated, it gives CAWGNGWELHF.